The text below deals with one TCR beta chain. Its binding antigen is unknown. No much larger clone is present one base from it, and per-base qualities are unavailable. This specimen comes from a study of blood T cell repertoires in COVID-19 (dated by TCRdb to about 2020). About the full investigation: Collaborator samples came from the United States, Italy and Spain and covered acute and convalescent phases of COVID-19. The material from the prospective study consisted of cDNA or gDNA derived from T cells, B-cell-depleted T cells, or PBMCs. Deeply sampled blood TCRbeta repertoires from subjects exposed to, actively infected with, or recovered from COVID-19 were included in the dataset. The repertoires were released in a freely available public database intended as a resource for research on the immune response to SARS-CoV-2. Samples were obtained from the ongoing ImmuneRACE study (first 160 participants) and from 1,000 to 1,500 subjects provided by 6 global collaborators. A de-identified subject ID, COVID-19 status, age in years and sex were almost always included in the sample metadata. Where available, HLA class I and class II types were obtained from metadata supplied by the sample provider rather than from assay-based typing. What the authors observed across the whole study: The quantity of clinical and demographic metadata differed by source and by participant and was supplied without curation.

TCRbeta CDR3 regions were amplified from genomic DNA by means of the immunoSEQ Assay, a bias-controlled multiplex PCR. Turning to the authors' computational methods: Nucleated cell counts per sample were estimated from amplification of reference gene primers within the assay. To quantify the absolute abundance of each unique TCRbeta CDR3 rearrangement, sequence reads were collapsed and filtered. For each sample, productive Simpson clonality was calculated as the square root of Simpson's diversity index over productive rearrangements. Entries here come from immuneACCESS through TCRdb and include only in-frame sequences with V and J called. Some clones fail to appear in such tables; in the studies checked, an unresolved V gene covers under half of the shortfall, and the cause of the remainder is unknown. The V and J calls and clone size are taken from that table; D and trimming were inferred from the DNA. This sample holds about 220,000 clones; 80% to 85% were observed only once. 8% to 10% of the sample belongs to the ten largest clones.

In Seattle, one collaborating source enrolled patients while the infection was active and tracked those patients longitudinally over the course of disease. The collaborating institutions used their own protocols to collect whole blood in K2EDTA tubes. For TCRbeta analysis, collaborators shipped samples as frozen whole blood, isolated PBMCs, or DNA extracted from either of those sample types. CDR1 LNHDA and CDR2 SQIVND were looked up in the germline V gene (reference sequence). Cut back by 1 base and 5 bases, the V and J ends lie 18 bases apart. The CDR3 has 16 amino acids, counting the end cysteine and phenylalanine. Only the CDR3 region is kept as DNA, spanning 48 bases read in frame from base 1.

This TCR came from a woman of 80 years or more with COVID-19, enrolled during active disease. The sequence links TRBV19 to TRBJ2-7, and perhaps TRBD1 as D gene, on 6 matching bases. The sequenced sample consisted of peripheral blood. CDR3 sequence: CASSIGTVWRSNEQYF. The bases read TGTGCCAGTAGTATAGGGACAGTATGGAGGTCGAACGAGCAGTACTTC.